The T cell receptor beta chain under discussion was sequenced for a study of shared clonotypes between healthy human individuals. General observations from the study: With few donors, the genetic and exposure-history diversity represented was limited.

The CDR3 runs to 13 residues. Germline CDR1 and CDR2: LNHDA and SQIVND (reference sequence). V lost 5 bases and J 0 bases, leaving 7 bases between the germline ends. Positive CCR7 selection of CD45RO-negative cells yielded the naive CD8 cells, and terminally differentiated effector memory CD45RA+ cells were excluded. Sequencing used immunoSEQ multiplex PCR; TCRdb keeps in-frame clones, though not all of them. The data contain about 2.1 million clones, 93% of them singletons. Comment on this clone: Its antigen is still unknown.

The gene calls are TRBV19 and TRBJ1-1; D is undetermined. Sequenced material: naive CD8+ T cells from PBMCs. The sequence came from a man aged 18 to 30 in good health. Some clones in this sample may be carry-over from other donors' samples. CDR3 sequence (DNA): TGTGCCAGTAGTCTCGTCCTGAACACTGAAGCTTTCTTT. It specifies CASSLVLNTEAFF.